The clone carrying this T cell receptor (beta chain) was seen a handful of times. Its specificity is not known. This entry belongs to a study of vaccination and CD4 T cells after COVID-19. The germline V gene has CDR1 ENHRY and CDR2 SYGVKD. The CDR3 is made up of 13 amino acids. V lost 8 bases and J 3 bases, leaving 14 bases between the germline ends. Treatment of the sample: roughly 11-day PBMC culture with coronavirus spike peptide pools or control peptides (ViraFEST assay). Findings and limits, study-wide: Median SARS-CoV-2-reactive clonotype numbers went up from about 20 to 38, but not significantly.

An Oncomine TCR Beta short-read assay was used to sequence the DNA from cultured CD4+ T cells. One entry per CDR3 protein results from TCRdb running MiXCR on the PCR reads. Altogether 5,500 to 7,500 distinct CDR3 sequences are present, 22% being singletons, with the ten largest covering 27%. This receptor was identified in a human donor who had recovered from COVID-19. Sequences were derived from CD4+ T cells from blood, cultured in vitro, sampled after SARS-CoV-2 vaccination. V gene TRBV10-3 combines with J gene TRBJ2-7; D may be TRBD2 (5 bases). CDR3 in DNA: TGTGCCATCGGGCCAGAGAGGGTCTACGAGCAGTACTTC. It specifies CAIGPERVYEQYF.